This T cell receptor beta chain was obtained from a study of beta chain features in type 1 diabetes. Study at large: Researchers looked at over 100,000,000 sorted cells across all samples.

Trimming shortened V by 1 base and J by 3 bases, and 10 bases separated the two germline ends. The CDR3 loop spans 14 amino acids. Germline V CDR1 and CDR2: SGHDT, YYEEEE. Sequencing targeted expressed TCRB transcripts, as all isolated RNA had been reverse transcribed. Repertoires were generated with immunoSEQ multiplex PCR, while TCRdb's copy carries only in-frame clones and drops some. The sample lists about 40,000 clones, 50% to 75% occurring once. Findings and limits, study-wide: TCRB CDR3 length was moderately but significantly reduced in all four CD4+ subsets of Type 1 diabetes patients. The study left unresolved whether HLA type influences TCRB rearrangement. Healthy donors had naive, central memory and Treg TCRB repertoires that appeared less similar than those seen among patients.

Worth noting for this clone: What it binds is not known.

The chain is built from TRBV5-6 and TRBJ1-1, with D perhaps matching TRBD1 (5 bases). The sequenced sample consisted of Tregs from blood. This TCR came from a woman aged 30 to 39 in good health. The CDR3 sequence is CASSLQGRHTEAFF. CDR3 nucleotides: TGTGCCAGCAGCTTGCAGGGCAGACACACTGAAGCTTTCTTT.